The 9 T cell receptor beta chains given below trace back to one sample, sequenced in a study of blood T cell repertoires in COVID-19. Measured with immunoSEQ multiplex PCR; TCRdb has only the in-frame clones, and not every one. The sample lists about 230,000 clones, roughly 81% seen once, with around 0.96% in the top ten. The specimen was peripheral blood. The receptors were sampled from a man in his forties with acute or convalescent COVID-19.

The gene calls are TRBV7-6 and TRBJ2-7; 10 nucleotides align to TRBD1. Germline V gene sequence: CDR1 SGHVS, CDR2 FNYEAQ. The CDR3 has 15 residues. The V segment lost 4 bases and the J segment 5 bases; nucleotides outside the gene matches: 8. DNA of the CDR3: TGTGCCAGCAGCTGGGGGACAGGGGATCGCGACGAGCAGTACTTC. The encoded protein is CASSWGTGDRDEQYF.

This rearrangement joins TRBV30 to TRBJ1-6; D is perhaps TRBD1 (5 bases). V lost 3 bases, J lost 3 bases, and 15 bases lay in between. This CDR3 spans 16 amino acids. The germline gives CDR1 GTSNPN, CDR2 SVGIG (reference sequence). CDR3 region: CAWRAGGAGYNSPLHF. The CDR3, as DNA: TGTGCCTGGAGAGCCGGAGGGGCGGGCTATAATTCACCCCTCCACTTT.

The chain recombines TRBV2 with TRBJ1-2, with TRBD1 matching 9 bases. Looked up from germline, CDR1 is SNHLY and CDR2 is FYNNEI. J gave up 7 bases and V 0 bases, and 9 bases lay outside the gene matches. The CDR3 is 16 residues long. The CDR3 is CASSEAHTDRGAGYTF. In DNA, the CDR3 is TGTGCCAGCAGTGAAGCGCACACGGACAGGGGCGCTGGCTACACCTTC.

The chain couples TRBV2 to TRBJ1-1, with D perhaps TRBD1 (5 bases). V was trimmed by 10 bases and J by 2 bases, leaving 14 bases between them. From germline, CDR1 is SNHLY and CDR2 FYNNEI. There are 13 residues in the CDR3. The CDR3 DNA reads TGTGCCATCACACAGGCTTTTAACACTGAAGCTTTCTTT. Protein sequence: CAITQAFNTEAFF.

The chain couples TRBV6-5 to TRBJ2-1, with TRBD1 as a possible D gene (6 bases). CDR1 is MNHEY and CDR2 is SVGAGI in the germline V gene. The ends were cut back, 7 bases at V and 11 bases at J, with 18 bases in the middle. This CDR3 is 13 amino acids long. The CDR3 DNA sequence: TGTGCCAGCATCTCCCCGGACAGCCCGAAGCAGTTCTTC. Residues: CASISPDSPKQFF.

The rearrangement uses TRBV6-1 and TRBJ1-2; a possible D gene is TRBD1 (5 bases). CDR3 length: 15 residues. The V end was cut by 2 bases, the J end by 8 bases, with 18 bases between. Germline values: CDR1 MNHNS, CDR2 SASEGT. The DNA of the CDR3 is TGTGCCAGCAGTGAAATGGCCCCAGGGTCTCGAGGCTACACCTTC. This translates into CASSEMAPGSRGYTF.

The chain has TRBV6-5 and TRBJ2-2; TRBD1 is a possible D gene (5 bases). Germline values: CDR1 MNHEY, CDR2 SVGAGI. V was pared by 7 bases and J by 1 base, with 10 bases between. This CDR3 region has 14 residues. CDR3 coding DNA: TGTGCCAGCAATCAGGGCCTGAACACCGGGGAGCTGTTTTTT. This encodes CASNQGLNTGELFF.

This chain joins TRBV28 and TRBJ1-2; D not resolved. CDR1 and CDR2 (germline): MDHEN, SYDVKM. The CDR3 sequence is 13 residues long. V lost 3 bases to trimming and J lost 7 bases, with 12 bases between them. CDR3 sequence reads: CASSFWASSGYTF. CDR3 sequence (DNA): TGTGCCAGCAGTTTCTGGGCCAGTAGTGGCTACACCTTC.

In this sample, this clone turned up a few times. This chain joins TRBV7-2 and TRBJ2-3; TRBD1 might be the D (5 bases). The CDR3 has 15 amino acids. Deletions cut 1 base from V and 0 bases from J, with 8 bases between. Looked up from germline, CDR1 is SGHTA and CDR2 is FQGNSA. CDR3 region: CASSLGGASTDTQYF. DNA for the CDR3: TGTGCCAGCAGCTTAGGTGGGGCTAGCACAGATACGCAGTATTTT.